This T cell receptor (beta chain) was sequenced for a study of T cells after yellow fever vaccination. Findings and limits, study-wide: Researchers cautioned that FACS-sorted repertoires could harbor abundant clonotypes contaminating from the bulk population. Primary-vaccination clones mostly resurfaced post-booster (just under 98% CD4, roughly 90% CD8).

MiXCR, applied by TCRdb to the 5' RACE reads, yields one record per CDR3 protein. This table holds 500,000 to 650,000 distinct CDR3 sequences, roughly 13% found once. As to this clonotype: Its cognate antigen is unknown.

Germline lookup yields CDR1 SNHLY and CDR2 FYNNEI. The V end was cut by 7 bases, the J end by 1 base, with 17 bases between. The length of the CDR3 is 15 residues. This TCR came from a man under 40 who received the YFV17D yellow fever vaccine. The chain combines TRBV2 with TRBJ2-7; perhaps TRBD2 as D (6 bases). The sequencing used PBMCs, collected on the day of the yellow fever booster vaccination. The CDR3 here is CASMVGGVVSYEQYF. The CDR3 DNA reads TGTGCCAGCATGGTGGGGGGAGTAGTATCCTACGAGCAGTACTTC.